Listed below are T cell receptor beta chains from one sample, sequenced in a study of blood T cells in healthy people across ages. TCRdb passed the 5' RACE reads through MiXCR, listing each CDR3 protein once. The sample has 1 million or so distinct CDR3 sequences, more than 40% seen once. Sequencing was done on a sample of blood. Source of these receptors: an older woman in good health. The conserved cysteine and the conserved F or W are not part of the CDR3 here. Size is omitted from some rows. Given values are once, few, many or a class for expanded clones.

>-|-|TRBV3-1
ASSGGALETQY
>TRBJ2-5|-|TRBV30
AWTLGLVQETQY
>TRBJ2-1|few|TRBV27
ASSSYPSEHEQF
>TRBJ1-4|-|TRBV6-5
ASSYGQGTNEKLF
>TRBJ2-7|-|TRBV28
ASNGQGVGEQY
>TRBJ2-5|-|TRBV20-1
SARRDRSTQETQY
>TRBJ2-7|few|TRBV7-8
ASSPGQYYEQY
>TRBJ2-7|few|TRBV5-1
ASSLVGTGSYEQY
>TRBJ1-1|-|TRBV6-2/TRBV6-3
ASRPGTGGGGTEAF
>TRBJ2-6|few|TRBV12-3/TRBV12-4
ASSFRTGLRSGANVLT
>TRBJ2-3|-|TRBV19
ASSPHLPGLAGVTDTQY
>TRBJ2-7|few|TRBV4-2
ASSREGVAGLSPYYEQY
>TRBJ2-7|few|TRBV13
ASSRRTGGDEQY
>TRBJ2-3|few|TRBV4-1
ASSQDRSGSRADTQY
>TRBJ2-1|few|TRBV5-1
ASSFGTSGFINEQF
>TRBJ2-5|few|TRBV4-1
ASSQLAPTETQY